The TCR beta chain under discussion was sequenced for a study of blood T cell repertoires in COVID-19. Study context: The United States, Italy and Spain provided the acute and convalescent COVID-19 samples. In each case, the material was cDNA or gDNA derived from T cells, B-cell-depleted T cells, or PBMCs.

Methods used by the authors: Amplification with reference gene primers provided the estimates of nucleated cell counts. Assay used: immunoSEQ multiplex PCR; TCRdb lists only in-frame clones, some missing. The DNA gave D and trimming, while V, J and clone size come from that table. The data hold around 200,000 clones, with more than 75% observed a single time. Deletions cut 0 bases from V and 4 bases from J, with 13 bases between. The germline gives CDR1 ENHRY, CDR2 SYGVKD. This CDR3 is built from 16 residues. The sequence was collected from a man between 65 and 85 years old with acute or convalescent COVID-19. Sequenced material: peripheral blood. This chain uses TRBV10-3 with TRBJ1-3; no reliable D call. The CDR3 region has the DNA TGTGCCATCAGTGAGTCGGCCAGGAGCGGCGGAAACACCATATATTTT. It encodes CAISESARSGGNTIYF.